A single sample is the source of the 19 T cell receptor beta chains below, sequenced in a study of T-cell memory formation after mild COVID-19. TCRdb re-derived calls from the 5' RACE reads in MiXCR, one entry per CDR3 protein. The data hold approximately 490,000 distinct CDR3 sequences, with 20% observed a single time. Sequenced sample: PBMCs or a T cell subset sorted from them (not recorded which). Receptor source: an adult woman who had mild COVID-19 (a few samples of this study predate the infection). Cell type and time point are not known.

The V call is TRBV4-2, the J call TRBJ2-5; 9 positions agree with TRBD2. CDR3 length equals 14 residues. CDR1 and CDR2 (germline): LGHNA, YNFKEQ. The ends lost 0 bases at V and 5 bases at J; junction bases unmatched: 1. The chain's CDR3 is CASSQDLAGETQYF. CDR3 DNA: TGTGCCAGCAGCCAAGACCTAGCGGGGGAGACCCAGTACTTC.

This clonotype was observed a handful of times. This sequence joins TRBV27 and TRBJ1-1; D might be TRBD1 (6 bases). CDR3 length equals 14 residues. Trimming removed 8 bases from V and 1 base from J, with 14 bases in between. The germline V gene has CDR1 MNHEY and CDR2 SMNVEV (reference sequence). CDR3 sequence: CASRDDRRNTEAFF. Written as DNA, the CDR3 is TGTGCCAGCCGGGACGACAGGCGGAACACTGAAGCTTTCTTT.

This chain links TRBV3-1 with TRBJ2-7; D is perhaps TRBD1 (5 bases). Trimming stripped 0 bases from V and 1 base from J, with 10 bases between. Germline CDR1 LGHDT, CDR2 YNNKEL (reference sequence). The CDR3 sequence is 15 residues long. DNA for the CDR3: TGTGCCAGCAGCCAAGATACAGGACCTTCCTACGAGCAGTACTTC. Translating it yields CASSQDTGPSYEQYF.

This clonotype has more than one count but fewer than ten. The chain links TRBV7-6 to TRBJ2-1; tentative D call: TRBD2 (5 bases). Trimming removed 5 bases from V and 8 bases from J, with 16 bases in between. This CDR3 spans 14 amino acids. The V gene's germline CDR1 is SGHVS and CDR2 FNYEAQ. The CDR3 region is CASSLGPEGHEQFF. The CDR3, as DNA: TGTGCCAGCAGCCTCGGTCCCGAGGGCCATGAGCAGTTCTTC.

The rearrangement joins TRBV4-1 to TRBJ1-1; TRBD1 matches at 9 bases. The CDR3 is made up of 14 amino acids. Germline CDR1 and CDR2: MGHRA and YSYEKL. V shed 6 bases, J shed 5 bases, and the junction held 7 bases outside the gene matches. CDR3 sequence: CASRPNRGQTEAFF. Written as DNA, the CDR3 is TGCGCCAGCAGACCTAACAGGGGGCAAACTGAAGCTTTCTTT.

The rearrangement joins TRBV9 to TRBJ1-2; 7 nucleotides line up with TRBD1. The CDR3 loop spans 12 amino acids. CDR1 is SGDLS and CDR2 is YYNGEE in the germline V gene. V dropped 4 bases and J dropped 8; count of bases not matched to a gene: 5. The CDR3: CASSPRTGGYTF. CDR3 nucleotides: TGTGCCAGCAGCCCCCGGACAGGAGGCTACACCTTC.

The chain is built from TRBV6-2 or TRBV6-3 and TRBJ2-7, with TRBD1 matching over 11 bases. Trimming at V came to 1 base and at J to 4 bases, leaving 0 bases not matched to a gene. Germline loops: CDR1 MNHEY, CDR2 SVGEGT. CDR3 length: 14 residues. The CDR3 sequence: CASSYWDRGYEQYF. The CDR3 coding sequence is TGTGCCAGCAGTTACTGGGACAGGGGGTACGAGCAGTACTTC.

V and J are TRBV7-8 and TRBJ2-1, with D perhaps assigned TRBD1 or TRBD2 (5 bases each). Germline CDR1 SGHVS, CDR2 FQNEAQ. The CDR3 extends over 17 amino acids. V dropped 5 bases and J dropped 0 bases, with 17 bases sitting between them. The CDR3 sequence: CASSPVLGTSSYNEQFF. CDR3 bases: TGTGCCAGCAGCCCCGTCCTTGGGACCAGCTCCTACAATGAGCAGTTCTTC.

The chain carries TRBV24-1 and TRBJ2-5; a weak D match, TRBD2 (6 bases). V lost 4 bases and J 5 bases, leaving 19 bases between the germline ends. The CDR3 has 16 amino acids. Germline CDR1 KGHDR, CDR2 SFDVKD. The CDR3 sequence: CATSDNRAGGSETQYF. The CDR3 DNA reads TGTGCCACCAGTGACAACCGGGCCGGGGGATCGGAGACCCAGTACTTC.

This clonotype was detected a few times. CDR3: CASGRGRTTYEQYF. CDR3 sequence (DNA): TGTGCCAGCGGGAGGGGACGGACGACCTACGAGCAGTACTTC. The chain combines TRBV6-2 or TRBV6-3 with TRBJ2-7; TRBD2 matches 7 bases. The CDR3 has 14 residues. The germline V gene encodes CDR1 MNHEY and CDR2 SVGEGT. With V trimmed by 8 bases and J by 2 bases, 9 bases remained unmatched.

The CDR3 bases are TGTGCCACCAGCAGAGAAAGGGCCGGGAACGAGCAGTACTTC. Translating gives CATSRERAGNEQYF. This chain links TRBV15 with TRBJ2-7; possible D gene TRBD2, 5 bases. Germline lookup yields CDR1 LNHNV and CDR2 YYDKDF (reference sequence). V lost 0 bases, J lost 5 bases, and 11 bases lay in between. The CDR3 runs 14 residues.

Many counts were recorded for this clonotype. The genes are TRBV14 and TRBJ2-1; D may match TRBD1 or TRBD2 (5 bases each). CDR1 SGHDN and CDR2 FVKESK come from the germline V gene. The V end was cut by 0 bases, the J end by 3 bases, with 18 bases between. This CDR3 is built from 18 residues. CDR3 amino acids: CASSQDWPGASSYNEQFF. CDR3 coding DNA: TGTGCCAGCAGCCAAGATTGGCCTGGGGCTAGCAGCTACAATGAGCAGTTCTTC. The whole variable domain, filled in from reference TRBV14 and TRBJ2-1, reads EAGVTQFPSHSVIEKGQTVTLRCDPISGHDNLYWYRRVMGKEIKFLLHFVKESKQDESGMPNNRFLAERTGGTYSTLKVQPAELEDSGVYFCASSQDWPGASSYNEQFFGPGTRLTVL.

This clonotype was found a few times. The J gene is TRBJ2-7, the V gene TRBV7-2, with 8 bases that match TRBD1. This CDR3 has 15 residues. Germline-derived CDR1 and CDR2 are SGHTA and FQGNSA. With 5 bases clipped from V and 7 bases from J, the junction kept 13 bases outside the gene matches. CDR3 residues: CASSARLGQVREQYF. As DNA, the CDR3 is TGTGCCAGCAGCGCGAGACTGGGACAGGTGAGGGAGCAGTACTTC.

V is TRBV2 and J is TRBJ2-1, with 10 bases that match TRBD2. The germline V gene has CDR1 SNHLY and CDR2 FYNNEI. The ends lost 5 bases at V and 9 bases at J; junction bases unmatched: 7. This CDR3 has 14 residues. This CDR3 is CASSFLAGESEQFF. In DNA form, the CDR3 reads TGTGCCAGCAGTTTCCTAGCGGGGGAGAGTGAGCAGTTCTTC.

The V gene is TRBV2, the J gene TRBJ1-5; D unclear. The CDR3 runs to 13 residues. Deletions cut 4 bases from V and 3 bases from J, with 7 bases between. Germline assignment: CDR1 SNHLY and CDR2 FYNNEI. CDR3 in amino acids: CASSAQVNQPQHF. The CDR3 nucleotides read TGTGCCAGCAGTGCCCAGGTCAATCAGCCCCAGCATTTT.

The chain joins TRBV28 to TRBJ2-2; D uncertain. The ends were cut back, 2 bases at V and 0 bases at J, with 10 bases in the middle. This CDR3 region has 16 residues. In germline, CDR1 is MDHEN, CDR2 SYDVKM. The CDR3 DNA sequence: TGTGCCAGCAGTTTAGACGGCACCGCGAACACCGGGGAGCTGTTTTTT. Translating gives CASSLDGTANTGELFF.

DNA for the CDR3: TGTGCCAGCAGCGCGACAGGGTCGGGGGAGACCCAGTACTTC. Translation: CASSATGSGETQYF. The rearrangement joins TRBV7-2 to TRBJ2-5, with TRBD1 matching over 7 bases. J lost 5 bases, V lost 5 bases, and 8 bases had no gene match. CDR1 SGHTA and CDR2 FQGNSA come from the germline V gene. This CDR3 has 14 residues.

Ten or more counts support this clonotype. The chain links TRBV7-2 to TRBJ1-1; D might be TRBD1 (6 bases). The CDR3 totals 18 residues. Trimming shortened V by 1 base and J by 6 bases, and 24 bases separated the two germline ends. The germline gives CDR1 SGHTA, CDR2 FQGNSA. In DNA form, the CDR3 reads TGTGCCAGCAGCTTAGAGGGTCCGCGGGGGGGCCTCGGGCCTGAAGCTTTCTTT. Amino acid sequence: CASSLEGPRGGLGPEAFF.

This clonotype was detected only once. This chain links TRBV27 with TRBJ2-7; no firm D call. V was shortened by 8 bases and J by 0 bases, with 17 bases between the two germline ends. The CDR3 spans 15 residues. Per the germline V gene, CDR1 is MNHEY and CDR2 is SMNVEV (reference sequence). For the CDR3, the DNA is TGTGCCAGCCGTTCACCAGCCTCAAGCTCCTACGAGCAGTACTTC. Its translation: CASRSPASSSYEQYF.